One sample yielded the 16 T cell receptor beta chains listed below, sequenced in a study of blood T cell repertoires in COVID-19. Assay used: immunoSEQ multiplex PCR; TCRdb lists only in-frame clones, some missing. This sample has about 200,000 clones; 88% occur once, and the top ten carry about 1.6%. Sequenced material: peripheral blood. Every receptor here comes from a man younger than 35 with active or convalescent COVID-19.

The chain combines TRBV7-3 with TRBJ1-1; no firm D call. The V gene lost 4 bases and the J gene lost 4 bases, with 10 bases spanning the gap. The CDR3 is 13 amino acids. Germline-derived CDR1 and CDR2 are SGHTA and FQGTGA. The CDR3 spells CASSSPGITEAFF. In DNA, the CDR3 is TGTGCCAGCAGCTCCCCGGGAATCACTGAAGCTTTCTTT.

This sequence joins TRBV5-1 and TRBJ2-3; 9 positions match TRBD2. Germline CDR1 SGHRS, CDR2 YFSETQ. V gave up 3 bases and J gave up 3 bases; unmatched junction bases: 11. The CDR3 totals 17 residues. CDR3 residues: CASSSRGGAGGTDTQYF. CDR3 DNA sequence: TGCGCCAGCAGCTCGCGCGGGGGGGCCGGAGGAACAGATACGCAGTATTTT.

The chain employs TRBV5-1 and TRBJ2-1, with 11 positions matching TRBD2. The CDR3 extends over 16 amino acids. CDR1 is SGHRS, CDR2 YFSETQ, per germline. Losses at the gene ends were 4 bases for V and 2 bases for J; bases not matched to a gene: 5. The CDR3 here is CASSGGTSGTYNEQFF. As DNA, the CDR3 is TGCGCCAGCAGCGGGGGGACTAGCGGAACCTACAATGAGCAGTTCTTC.

This chain links TRBV6-6 with TRBJ2-1; 12 bases line up with TRBD2. The germline V gene encodes CDR1 MNHNY and CDR2 SVGAGI (reference sequence). Trimming at V came to 6 bases and at J to 4 bases, leaving 1 base not matched to a gene. This CDR3 contains 14 residues. CDR3: CASRTSGRYNEQFF. In DNA form, the CDR3 reads TGTGCCAGCAGAACTAGCGGGAGGTACAATGAGCAGTTCTTC.

This chain joins TRBV19 and TRBJ1-1; TRBD1 aligns across 7 bases. The germline CDR1 and CDR2 sequences are LNHDA and SQIVND (reference sequence). There are 13 residues in the CDR3. V lost 8 bases to trimming and J lost 7 bases; unmatched junction nucleotides: 10. The chain's CDR3 is CASGRDSNYEAFF. The CDR3 DNA is TGTGCCAGTGGCCGGGACAGTAACTATGAAGCTTTCTTT.

This chain uses TRBV6-2 or TRBV6-3 with TRBJ2-7; 10 positions agree with TRBD2. There are 15 residues in the CDR3. The V gene's germline CDR1 is MNHEY and CDR2 SVGEGT. The V and J ends lost 6 bases and 7 bases, in that order; junction bases with no gene match: 12. CDR3 region: CASSPPSGRAREQYF. For the CDR3, the DNA is TGTGCCAGCAGCCCCCCCAGCGGGAGGGCGAGGGAGCAGTACTTC.

This chain connects TRBV9 to TRBJ1-1, with unresolved D. The germline gives CDR1 SGDLS, CDR2 YYNGEE. Trimming stripped 0 bases from V and 7 bases from J, with 10 bases between. This CDR3 contains 13 residues. CDR3 nucleotide sequence: TGTGCCAGCAGCGTAGGCAGTCCCGATGAAGCTTTCTTT. It translates to CASSVGSPDEAFF.

In this sample, this clone turned up a few times. The chain is built from TRBV11-3 and TRBJ1-1; 8 bases fit TRBD1. Looked up from germline, CDR1 is SGHNT and CDR2 is YENEEA. Germline trimming cut 5 bases from V and 8 bases from J; bases unmatched to any gene: 4. The CDR3 spans 12 residues. CDR3 sequence: CASSLRDREAFF. Here the CDR3 DNA reads TGTGCCAGCAGCCTACGGGACAGGGAAGCTTTCTTT. The full variable domain, with the rest looked up from reference TRBV11-3 and TRBJ1-1, is EAGVVQSPRYKIIEKKQPVAFWCNPISGHNTLYWYLQNLGQGPELLIRYENEEAVDDSQLPKDRFSAERLKGVDSTLKIQPAELGDSAVYLCASSLRDREAFFGQGTRLTVV.

This chain uses TRBV7-6 with TRBJ2-6, with D perhaps TRBD1 (6 bases). This CDR3 spans 15 amino acids. Trimming removed 1 base at V and 4 bases at J, with 8 bases between. Per germline, CDR1 SGHVS and CDR2 FNYEAQ. CDR3 coding DNA: TGTGCCAGCAGCTTAGTAGGGGGAGGGGCCAACGTCCTGACTTTC. Protein product: CASSLVGGGANVLTF.

This sequence joins TRBV27 and TRBJ2-3; D not certain. Germline CDR1 is MNHEY and CDR2 is SMNVEV (reference sequence). Trimming stripped 2 bases from V and 2 bases from J, with 5 bases between. The CDR3 extends over 13 amino acids. CDR3 amino acids: CASSLQITDTQYF. Here the CDR3 DNA reads TGTGCCAGCAGTTTACAGATCACAGATACGCAGTATTTT.

The chain combines TRBV5-4 with TRBJ2-3; perhaps TRBD2 as D (7 bases). Looked up from germline, CDR1 is SGHNT and CDR2 is YYREEE (reference sequence). This CDR3 is 18 amino acids long. V lost 4 bases, J lost 1 base, and 22 bases lay in between. The CDR3 sequence: CASSTVGGAARGTDTQYF. The CDR3 DNA is TGTGCCAGCAGCACCGTGGGGGGGGCGGCGAGGGGCACAGATACGCAGTATTTT. The whole variable domain, remainder taken from reference TRBV5-4 and TRBJ2-3, is ETGVTQSPTHLIKTRGQQVTLRCSSQSGHNTVSWYQQALGQGPQFIFQYYREEENGRGNFPPRFSGLQFPNYSSELNVNALELDDSALYLCASSTVGGAARGTDTQYFGPGTRLTVL.

The gene calls are TRBV5-5 and TRBJ1-1; D gene unclear. Germline V gene data show CDR1 as SGHKS and CDR2 as YYEKEE (reference sequence). Trimming stripped 4 bases from V and 0 bases from J, with 10 bases between. There are 14 residues in the CDR3. The CDR3 spells CASSAFSVNTEAFF. The DNA of the CDR3 is TGTGCCAGCAGCGCCTTTTCGGTGAACACTGAAGCTTTCTTT.

The chain uses TRBV3-1 (or the pseudogene TRBV3-2) and TRBJ2-3; tentative D call: TRBD2 (5 bases). CDR1 and CDR2 from the germline V gene are LGHDT and YNNKEL (reference sequence). Deletions cut 6 bases from V and 11 bases from J, with 15 bases between. The CDR3 loop spans 12 amino acids. CDR3 DNA: TGTGCCAGCAGGGGTCGTAGAGAGGGGCAGTATTTT. Its translation: CASRGRREGQYF.

The V gene is TRBV5-1, the J gene TRBJ2-3, with 11 bases fitting TRBD1. The CDR3 is 17 residues long. V was clipped by 3 bases and J by 2 bases; unmatched bases: 8. The germline gives CDR1 SGHRS, CDR2 YFSETQ. Here the CDR3 DNA reads TGCGCCAGCAGCTGGGACCGGGACAGGGGGATCACAGATACGCAGTATTTT. This sequence encodes CASSWDRDRGITDTQYF. Variable domain in full (rest from reference TRBV5-1 and TRBJ2-3): KAGVTQTPRYLIKTRGQQVTLSCSPISGHRSVSWYQQTPGQGLQFLFEYFSETQRNKGNFPGRFSGRQFSNSRSEMNVSTLELGDSALYLCASSWDRDRGITDTQYFGPGTRLTVL.

The chain uses TRBV3-1 (or the pseudogene TRBV3-2) and TRBJ2-5; no definite D call. Deletions cut 1 base from V and 2 bases from J, with 8 bases between. The germline V gene has CDR1 LGHDT and CDR2 YNNKEL (reference sequence). The CDR3 is 14 residues long. CDR3 loop: CASSQASVQETQYF. The CDR3, as DNA: TGTGCCAGCAGCCAAGCAAGCGTGCAAGAGACCCAGTACTTC.

This clone was observed a few times. Other DNA sequences in this sample translate to the same CDR3. V and J are TRBV12-3 or TRBV12-4 and TRBJ2-2, with D unresolved. Deletions cut 5 bases from V and 7 bases from J, with 5 bases between. The CDR3 contains 11 residues. CDR3 amino acids: CASSLLGELFF. DNA of the CDR3: TGTGCCAGCAGTCTCCTCGGGGAGCTGTTTTTT.